The present T cell receptor beta chain was sequenced within a study of T cells in Graves' hyperthyroidism and ophthalmopathy. RNA transcripts yielded amplified TCR beta CDR3 regions. An initial round of RT-PCR targeting the TCR CDR3 relied on the HTBI primer set. TCRdb re-called the multiplex PCR reads through MiXCR, storing one row per CDR3 protein. The data hold 35,000 or so distinct CDR3 sequences, with around 50% observed a single time. Germline V lookup: CDR1 MRHNA, CDR2 SNTAGT. The CDR3 runs 16 residues. With 6 bases clipped from V and 0 bases from J, the junction kept 3 bases outside the gene matches.

This clonotype was obtained from a man between 40 and 49 years old with Graves' ophthalmopathy. The V call is TRBV6-4, the J call TRBJ2-3; 13 bases fit TRBD2. Material: blood. Written as DNA, the CDR3 is TGTGCCAGCAGCGGGACTAGCGGGATGAGCACAGATACGCAGTATTTT. Amino acid sequence: CASSGTSGMSTDTQYF.